This T cell receptor beta chain derives from a study of shared clonotypes between healthy human individuals. Study-level results: Researchers sampled blood only, noting tissue repertoires likely differ.

The CDR3 is made up of 16 amino acids. The germline gives CDR1 SGHVS, CDR2 FQNEAQ. With V trimmed by 5 bases and J by 3 bases, 12 bases remained unmatched. The study separated CD4+ cells into CD45RA+ naive and CD45RA-negative memory subsets. This clone came up a few times. Antigen unknown. In replicate PCRs of sorted subsets, around 0.2 ug DNA, 29,000 or so T cell genomes, was used. Profiling relied on immunoSEQ multiplex PCR, and the TCRdb table lists in-frame clones only, not all of them. The table records around 1.1 million clones, about 80% of them present only once. Sequenced sample: memory CD4+ T cells from PBMCs. The subset was: CD45RA-negative fraction. The TCR originated in a man aged 18 to 30 in good health. Some clones in this sample may be carry-over from other donors' samples. This chain uses TRBV7-8 with TRBJ2-7; 8 bases are a match to TRBD1. CDR3 DNA: TGTGCCAGCAGCCCCGGACAGGGTACAGGGGGCTACGAGCAGTACTTC. Translating gives CASSPGQGTGGYEQYF.